This T cell receptor beta chain was sequenced in a study of CD8+ T cells in alopecia areata. The wider study: Those patients who were treated received oral tofacitinib, which was given at 5 to 10 mg twice daily for moderate-to-severe alopecia areata. The study gave tofacitinib for 6 to 18 months, then 6 months off drug. Study outcomes and limitations: Lesional scalp exceeded normal scalp in clonality, especially in alopecia totalis/universalis.

CDR1 and CDR2 from the germline V gene are SQVTM and ANQGSEA. V was cut by 0 bases and J by 10 bases, with 12 bases left in between. The CDR3 consists of 12 residues. The study team obtained lesional scalp punch biopsies and peripheral blood from alopecia areata patients. After isolation, RNA underwent reverse transcription to generate cDNA as the sequencing template. Sequencing was performed with immunoSEQ multiplex PCR; in TCRdb, only in-frame clones are kept and a portion is missing. The data hold roughly 180,000 clones, with around 63% observed a single time. In regard to this clone: What it binds is not known.

This TCR derives from a human donor with alopecia areata. The V call is TRBV29-1, the J call TRBJ1-1; no definite D call. Source: CD4+ T cells sorted from blood, taken at week 0. CDR3 region: CSVEERTLGAFF. The DNA for the CDR3 is TGCAGCGTTGAAGAGAGAACCTTGGGAGCTTTCTTT.